This is a list of T cell receptor beta chains from one sample in a study of cytomegalovirus exposure and HLA in healthy donors. This table comes from immunoSEQ multiplex PCR, and its TCRdb copy is limited to in-frame clones, with some not included. The sample contains about 97,000 clones, around 75% of which appear only once. The sequencing sample was made of PBMCs. These receptors were obtained from a man aged 50-60 years in good health and CMV-seronegative. CDR3s include the opening cysteine and the closing phenylalanine or tryptophan.

CDR3aa: CAWSAPGGGGEQYF
v_gene: TRBV30
j_gene: TRBJ2-7

CDR3aa: CASSPPGTRAGDTQYF
v_gene: TRBV9
j_gene: TRBJ2-3

CDR3aa: CASSGGTGGEQYF
v_gene: TRBV5-6
j_gene: NA

CDR3aa: CASSLDGGPYNEQFF
v_gene: TRBV5-1
j_gene: TRBJ2-1

CDR3aa: CASSLAFAGPYEQYF
v_gene: TRBV7-6
j_gene: TRBJ2-7

CDR3aa: CASSKDRVTVTEAFF
v_gene: TRBV7-9
j_gene: TRBJ1-1

CDR3aa: CASSLSRTGGYGNTIYF
v_gene: TRBV4-3
j_gene: TRBJ1-3

CDR3aa: CASSINREVYNEQFF
v_gene: TRBV19
j_gene: TRBJ2-1

CDR3aa: CASSYSGLGAYGYTF
v_gene: TRBV6-5
j_gene: TRBJ1-2

CDR3aa: CASKGGAETQYF
v_gene: TRBV5-1
j_gene: TRBJ2-5

CDR3aa: CASSSQGRPSTDTQYF
v_gene: TRBV7-2
j_gene: TRBJ2-3

CDR3aa: CASSLSGSNYGYTF
v_gene: TRBV27
j_gene: TRBJ1-2

CDR3aa: CASSLSPRQETQYF
v_gene: TRBV7-2
j_gene: TRBJ2-5

CDR3aa: CASSLGTSGRTDTQYF
v_gene: TRBV11-3
j_gene: TRBJ2-3

CDR3aa: CASKGVDSPLHF
v_gene: TRBV7-6
j_gene: TRBJ1-6

CDR3aa: CASSLTGLKSYEQYF
v_gene: TRBV5-6
j_gene: TRBJ2-7

CDR3aa: CASSPGRGGTEAFF
v_gene: TRBV5-1
j_gene: TRBJ1-1

CDR3aa: CASSPGGTSDGNEQFF
v_gene: TRBV7-2
j_gene: TRBJ2-1

CDR3aa: CASSQEWGDEKLFF
v_gene: TRBV4-1
j_gene: TRBJ1-4

CDR3aa: CASSVEGWQGNKEQFF
v_gene: TRBV9
j_gene: TRBJ2-1

CDR3aa: CASSSQRSGNTIYF
v_gene: TRBV11-2
j_gene: TRBJ1-3

CDR3aa: CASSFGGKETQYF
v_gene: TRBV7-9
j_gene: TRBJ2-5

CDR3aa: CASSRGQGSTGELFF
v_gene: TRBV5-4
j_gene: TRBJ2-2

CDR3aa: CASSPGQANSGANVLTF
v_gene: TRBV7-3
j_gene: TRBJ2-6

CDR3aa: CSVPWRDGYTF
v_gene: TRBV29-1
j_gene: TRBJ1-2

CDR3aa: CASSKEGGTQPQHF
v_gene: TRBV21-1
j_gene: TRBJ1-5